This TCR beta chain emerged from a study of graft-versus-host responses after intestinal transplantation. Study summary: Recipients were given multivisceral, liver-intestinal, or isolated intestinal transplants. Following induction with anti-thymocyte globulin, all recipients were given tacrolimus and steroids for 2 to 4 years.

Findings and caveats of the study: Within allografts, high graft-versus-host to host-versus-graft clonal ratios were seen among patients with graft-donor T cell macrochimerism. Maximum circulating GvH clone levels tracked with early post-transplant HvG decreases.

On this clone itself: Antigen unknown.

Profiled with immunoSEQ multiplex PCR; TCRdb holds only in-frame clones, not every one. The profile covers about 54,000 clones, with roughly nine tenths appearing a single time and roughly 6% taken by the ten largest. The CDR3 is 14 amino acids. Germline CDR1 and CDR2: LNHDA and SQIVND (reference sequence). The ends were cut back, 4 bases at V and 3 bases at J, with 12 bases in the middle. Sequencing was performed on PBMCs, taken 662 days after intestinal transplant. The chain links TRBV19 to TRBJ1-2, with TRBD1 as a possible D gene (6 bases). The receptor's source is a human patient who received an intestinal transplant, so some T cells may come from the graft donor. DNA of the CDR3: TGTGCCAGTAGTAGAGCAGGGGAGGACTATGGCTACACCTTC. Translating it yields CASSRAGEDYGYTF.